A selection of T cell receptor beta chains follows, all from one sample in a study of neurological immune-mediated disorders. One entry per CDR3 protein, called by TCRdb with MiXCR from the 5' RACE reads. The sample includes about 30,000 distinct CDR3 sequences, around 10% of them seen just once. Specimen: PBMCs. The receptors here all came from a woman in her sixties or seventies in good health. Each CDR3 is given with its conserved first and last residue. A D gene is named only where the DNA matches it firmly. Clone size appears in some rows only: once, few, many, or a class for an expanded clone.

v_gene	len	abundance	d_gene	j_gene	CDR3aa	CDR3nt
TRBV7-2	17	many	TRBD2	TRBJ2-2	CASSSGTSGSNTGELFF	TGTGCCAGCAGCTCGGGGACTAGCGGCTCGAACACCGGGGAGCTGTTTTTT
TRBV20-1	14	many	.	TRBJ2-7	CSARDRQIFYEQYF	TGCAGTGCTAGAGACCGACAGATTTTCTACGAGCAGTACTTC
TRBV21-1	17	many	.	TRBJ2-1	CASSVTTGTGGYNEQFF	TGTGCCAGCAGCGTTACGACAGGGACGGGGGGCTACAATGAGCAGTTCTTC
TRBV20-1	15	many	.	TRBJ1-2	CSATPPSVTNYGYTF	TGCAGTGCTACCCCCCCCTCGGTAACAAACTATGGCTACACCTTC
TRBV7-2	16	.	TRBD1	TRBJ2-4	CASSMTGGGAKNIQYF	TGTGCCAGCAGTATGACAGGGGGGGGAGCCAAAAACATTCAGTACTTC
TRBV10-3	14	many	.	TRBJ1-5	CAIGRAGGDQPQHF	TGTGCCATCGGCCGGGCGGGGGGAGATCAGCCCCAGCATTTT
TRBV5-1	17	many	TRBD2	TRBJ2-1	CASSSTGTSGGANEQFF	TGCGCCAGCAGCTCCACCGGGACTAGCGGGGGGGCCAATGAGCAGTTCTTC
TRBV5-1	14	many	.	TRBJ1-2	CASSLADGGYGYTF	TGCGCCAGCAGCTTGGCCGACGGTGGATATGGCTACACCTTC
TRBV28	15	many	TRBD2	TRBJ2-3	CASSLLAGVLDTQYF	TGTGCCAGCAGTTTACTAGCGGGGGTTCTAGATACGCAGTATTTT
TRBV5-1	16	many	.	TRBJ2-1	CASSSIPGSSYNEQFF	TGCGCCAGCAGCTCCATTCCTGGGTCTAGTTACAATGAGCAGTTCTTC
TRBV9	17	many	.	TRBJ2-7	CASSGGGESLNMDEQYF	TGTGCCAGCAGCGGAGGGGGGGAATCCCTAAATATGGACGAGCAGTACTTC
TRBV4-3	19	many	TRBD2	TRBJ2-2	CASSQEATSGGANTGELFF	TGCGCCAGCAGCCAAGAAGCGACTAGCGGGGGTGCGAACACCGGGGAGCTGTTTTTT
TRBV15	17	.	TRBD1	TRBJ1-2	CATSRAVGTGAHYGYTF	TGTGCCACCAGCAGAGCCGTCGGGACAGGGGCGCATTATGGCTACACCTTC
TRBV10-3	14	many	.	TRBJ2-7	CAISEFGGLREQYF	TGTGCCATCAGTGAGTTTGGCGGGTTGCGCGAGCAGTACTTC
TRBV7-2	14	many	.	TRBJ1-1	CASSRGIGGTEAFF	TGTGCCAGCAGCAGGGGTATTGGGGGGACTGAAGCTTTCTTT
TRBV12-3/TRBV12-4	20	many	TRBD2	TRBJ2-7	CASSTTRTSGGARFGDEQYF	TGTGCCAGCAGTACAACCCGGACTAGCGGGGGGGCGCGGTTCGGAGACGAGCAGTACTTC
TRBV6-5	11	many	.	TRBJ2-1	CASSYSGEQFF	TGTGCCAGCAGTTACTCGGGGGAGCAGTTCTTC
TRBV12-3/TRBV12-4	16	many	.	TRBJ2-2	CASISQRDAGPGELFF	TGTGCCAGCATATCCCAACGGGACGCCGGCCCCGGGGAGCTGTTTTTT
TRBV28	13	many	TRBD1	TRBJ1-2	CASSLDRGYGYTF	TGTGCCAGCAGTTTAGACAGGGGCTATGGCTACACCTTC
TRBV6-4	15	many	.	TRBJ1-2	CASSDGEGPNYGYTF	TGTGCCAGCAGTGACGGTGAGGGTCCTAACTATGGCTACACCTTC
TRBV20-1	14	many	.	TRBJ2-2	CSASRPDGAGELFF	TGCAGTGCTAGCAGGCCCGATGGTGCCGGGGAGCTGTTTTTT
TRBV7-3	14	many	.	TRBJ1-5	CASSLESTSQPQHF	TGTGCCAGCAGCCTTGAGTCTACATCTCAGCCCCAGCATTTT
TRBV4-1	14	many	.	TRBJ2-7	CASSQGSGPYEQYF	TGCGCCAGCAGCCAAGGGAGCGGACCCTACGAGCAGTACTTC
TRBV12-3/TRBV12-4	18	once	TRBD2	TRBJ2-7	CASSPDTSGGRSSYEQYF	TGTGCCAGCAGTCCAGACACTAGCGGGGGCCGGAGCTCCTACGAGCAGTACTTC
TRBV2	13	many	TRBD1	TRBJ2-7	CASSEETGVEQYF	TGTGCCAGCAGTGAGGAGACAGGGGTCGAGCAGTACTTC
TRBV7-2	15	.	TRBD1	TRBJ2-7	CASRKEAGGFYEQYF	TGTGCCAGCCGCAAGGAGGCAGGGGGATTCTACGAGCAGTACTTC
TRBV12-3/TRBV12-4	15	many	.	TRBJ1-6	CASSLQSSYNSPLHF	TGTGCCAGCAGTTTGCAGAGCTCCTATAATTCACCCCTCCACTTT
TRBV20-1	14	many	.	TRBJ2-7	CSARAAGAGNEQYF	TGCAGTGCTAGAGCGGCAGGGGCTGGGAACGAGCAGTACTTC
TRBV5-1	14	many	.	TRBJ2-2	CASSLAQGTGELFF	TGCGCCAGCAGCTTGGCCCAGGGGACCGGGGAGCTGTTTTTT
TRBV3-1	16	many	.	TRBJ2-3	CASSQDSRGAADTQYF	TGTGCCAGCAGCCAAGACAGCAGGGGGGCTGCCGATACGCAGTATTTT
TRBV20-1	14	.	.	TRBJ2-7	CSALSGLNTGEQYF	TGCAGTGCTTTAAGCGGACTAAATACGGGGGAGCAGTACTTC
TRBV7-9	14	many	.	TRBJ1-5	CASSLANVNQPQHF	TGTGCCAGCAGCTTAGCGAATGTCAATCAGCCCCAGCATTTT
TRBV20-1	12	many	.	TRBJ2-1	CSARDRNNEQFF	TGCAGTGCTAGGGACAGAAACAATGAGCAGTTCTTC
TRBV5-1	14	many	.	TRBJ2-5	CASSTQEYQETQYF	TGCGCCAGCAGCACACAGGAGTACCAAGAGACCCAGTACTTC
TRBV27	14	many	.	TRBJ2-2	CASSPRQSTGELFF	TGTGCCAGCAGCCCGAGACAGAGCACCGGGGAGCTGTTTTTT
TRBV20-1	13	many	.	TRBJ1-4	CSAEGRGGEKLFF	TGCAGTGCAGAGGGAAGGGGAGGTGAAAAACTGTTTTTT
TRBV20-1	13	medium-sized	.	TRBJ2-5	CSARAGGRETQYF	TGCAGTGCTAGAGCAGGGGGGCGGGAGACCCAGTACTTC
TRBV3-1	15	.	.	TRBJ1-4	CASSQEGGTAGKLFF	TGTGCCAGCAGCCAAGAAGGCGGCACGGCAGGGAAACTGTTTTTT
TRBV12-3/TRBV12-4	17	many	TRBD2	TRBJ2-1	CASTLTSGGWSYNEQFF	TGTGCCAGCACCTTGACTAGCGGGGGCTGGTCCTACAATGAGCAGTTCTTC
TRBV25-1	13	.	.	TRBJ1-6	CASNSDTIPSLHF	TGTGCCAGCAATAGTGACACCATTCCGTCCCTCCACTTT
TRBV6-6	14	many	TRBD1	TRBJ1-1	CASSKDHRGDEAFF	TGTGCCAGCAGCAAAGACCACAGGGGAGACGAAGCTTTCTTT
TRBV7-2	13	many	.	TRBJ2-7	CASSFTATYEQYF	TGTGCCAGCAGCTTCACAGCCACCTACGAGCAGTACTTC
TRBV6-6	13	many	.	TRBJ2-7	CASSYSGPYEQYF	TGTGCCAGCAGTTACTCCGGCCCCTACGAGCAGTACTTC
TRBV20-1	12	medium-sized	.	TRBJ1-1	CSARKADTEAFF	TGCAGTGCTAGAAAGGCGGACACTGAAGCTTTCTTT
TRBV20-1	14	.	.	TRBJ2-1	CSARDPGSYNEQFF	TGCAGTGCGAGAGACCCGGGCTCCTACAATGAGCAGTTCTTC
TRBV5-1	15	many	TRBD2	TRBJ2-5	CASSHRGAGEETQYF	TGCGCCAGCAGCCACCGGGGAGCGGGGGAAGAGACCCAGTACTTC
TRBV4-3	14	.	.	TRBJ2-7	CASSPAVGTYEQYF	TGCGCCAGCAGCCCCGCGGTAGGAACCTACGAGCAGTACTTC
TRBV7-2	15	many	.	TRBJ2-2	CASSSDSPGTGELFF	TGTGCCAGCAGCTCGGACAGTCCGGGCACCGGGGAGCTGTTTTTT
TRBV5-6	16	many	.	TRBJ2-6	CASTLSPRAGANVLTF	TGTGCCAGCACCCTAAGCCCCAGGGCTGGGGCCAACGTCCTGACTTTC
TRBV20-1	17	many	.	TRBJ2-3	CSAREGLPPISTDTQYF	TGCAGTGCTAGAGAGGGCCTCCCTCCCATTAGCACAGATACGCAGTATTTT